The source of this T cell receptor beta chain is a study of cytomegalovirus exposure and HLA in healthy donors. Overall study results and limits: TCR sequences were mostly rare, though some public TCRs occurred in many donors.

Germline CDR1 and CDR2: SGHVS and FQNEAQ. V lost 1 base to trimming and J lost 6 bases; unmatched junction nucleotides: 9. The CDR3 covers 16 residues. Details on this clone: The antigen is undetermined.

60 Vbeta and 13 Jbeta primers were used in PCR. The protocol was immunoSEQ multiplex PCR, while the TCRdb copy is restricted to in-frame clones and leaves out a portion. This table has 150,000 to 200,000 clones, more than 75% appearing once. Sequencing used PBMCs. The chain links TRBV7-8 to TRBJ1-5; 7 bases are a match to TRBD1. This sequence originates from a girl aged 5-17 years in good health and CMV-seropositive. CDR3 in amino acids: CASSLEGAGSPQPQHF. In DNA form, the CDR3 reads TGTGCCAGCAGCTTAGAGGGGGCAGGGAGTCCTCAGCCCCAGCATTTT.